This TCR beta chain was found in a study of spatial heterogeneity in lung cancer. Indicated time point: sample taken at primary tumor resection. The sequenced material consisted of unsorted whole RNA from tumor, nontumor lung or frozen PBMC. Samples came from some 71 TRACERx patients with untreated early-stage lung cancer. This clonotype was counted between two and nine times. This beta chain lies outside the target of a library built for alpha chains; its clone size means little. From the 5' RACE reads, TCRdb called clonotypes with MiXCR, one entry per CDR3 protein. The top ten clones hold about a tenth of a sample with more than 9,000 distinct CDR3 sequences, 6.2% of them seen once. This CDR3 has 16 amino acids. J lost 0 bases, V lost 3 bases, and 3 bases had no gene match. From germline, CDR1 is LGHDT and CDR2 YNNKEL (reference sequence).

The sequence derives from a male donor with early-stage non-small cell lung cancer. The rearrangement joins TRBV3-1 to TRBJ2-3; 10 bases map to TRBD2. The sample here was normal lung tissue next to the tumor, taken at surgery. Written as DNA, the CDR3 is TGTGCCAGCAGCCAGATGACTAGCGGGAGCACAGATACGCAGTATTTT. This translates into CASSQMTSGSTDTQYF.